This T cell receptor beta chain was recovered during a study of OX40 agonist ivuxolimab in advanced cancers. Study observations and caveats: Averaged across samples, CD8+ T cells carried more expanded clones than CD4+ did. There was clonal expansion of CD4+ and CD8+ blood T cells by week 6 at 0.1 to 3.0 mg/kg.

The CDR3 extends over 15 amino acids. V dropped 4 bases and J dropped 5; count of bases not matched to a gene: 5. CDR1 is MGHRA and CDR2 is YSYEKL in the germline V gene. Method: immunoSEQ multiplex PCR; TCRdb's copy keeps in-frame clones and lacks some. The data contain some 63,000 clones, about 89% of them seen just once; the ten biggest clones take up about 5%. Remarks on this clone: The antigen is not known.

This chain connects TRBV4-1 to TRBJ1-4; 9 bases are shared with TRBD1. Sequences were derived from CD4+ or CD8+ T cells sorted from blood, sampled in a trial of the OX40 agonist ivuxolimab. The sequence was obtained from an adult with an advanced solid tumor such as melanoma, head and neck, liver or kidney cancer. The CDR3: CASSPSGTGNEKLFF. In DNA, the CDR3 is TGCGCCAGCAGCCCCTCCGGGACAGGGAATGAAAAACTGTTTTTT.